The T cell receptor beta chain under discussion was sequenced for a study of T cell repertoires and HLA-DP antigens. Study information: DNA input averaged about 200 ng in sorted CD137+CD4+ and about 1,200 ng in pre-culture CD4+.

Profiling relied on immunoSEQ multiplex PCR, and the TCRdb table lists in-frame clones only, not all of them. The table shows approximately 89,000 clones, with 86% occurring only once. Points on this clone: Its matching antigen is unknown.

CDR1 is SGHRS, CDR2 YFSETQ, per germline. Trimming pared 1 base from V and 3 bases from J, leaving 11 bases between. CDR3 size: 14 residues. The sequence derives from a man aged 50 to 59 in good health and CMV-seronegative. This rearrangement joins TRBV5-1 to TRBJ2-7; D is perhaps TRBD2 (6 bases). Sequencing was performed on CD4+ T cells from PBMCs. The CDR3 loop is CASSLWAEGYEQYF. The CDR3 DNA reads TGCGCCAGCAGCTTGTGGGCGGAGGGCTACGAGCAGTACTTC. Complete variable domain (other parts from reference TRBV5-1 and TRBJ2-7): KAGVTQTPRYLIKTRGQQVTLSCSPISGHRSVSWYQQTPGQGLQFLFEYFSETQRNKGNFPGRFSGRQFSNSRSEMNVSTLELGDSALYLCASSLWAEGYEQYFGPGTRLTVT.